Following are 16 T cell receptor beta chains from one sample sequenced in a study of T cells in Graves' hyperthyroidism and ophthalmopathy (dated by TCRdb to the late 2010s). Library preparation used multiplex PCR. The sequencer listed for this sample is Illumina HiSeq 2000. The TCR beta CDR3 regions were amplified from RNA transcripts. A first-round RT-PCR of the TCR CDR3 used the HTBI primer set with the Qiagen OneStep RT-PCR kit. TCRdb reanalyzed the raw reads on its own, using fastp at Q25 for trimming and MiXCR for clone calling, and kept in-frame beta chains. Under each unique CDR3 protein, matching rows form one entry showing the most common genes and DNA. Recorded for this sample are hundreds of thousands of distinct CDR3 sequences; roughly 15% of them occurred a single time. The ten largest clones capture around 12% of the sample. Sequenced sample: blood. The receptors were gathered from a woman between 45 and 65 years old with Graves' ophthalmopathy.

The rearrangement links TRBV7-2 to TRBJ2-7; D might be TRBD2 (6 bases). The CDR3 is 15 residues long. The V gene's germline CDR1 is SGHTA and CDR2 FQGNSA. V lost 3 bases and J 2 bases, leaving 14 bases between the germline ends. The CDR3 region is CASSFAASEAYEQYF. The CDR3 DNA reads TGTGCCAGCAGCTTCGCGGCTAGCGAGGCCTACGAGCAGTACTTC.

The chain joins TRBV20-1 to TRBJ1-4, with 7 bases that match TRBD1. The germline gives CDR1 DFQATT, CDR2 SNEGSKA (reference sequence). Losses at the gene ends were 1 base for V and 3 bases for J; bases not matched to a gene: 17. The CDR3 length is 19 residues. For the CDR3, the DNA is TGCAGTGCTAGAGGGGTTTGGGGGAGGGCAGGGGGTTCTAATGAAAAACTGTTTTTT. Protein: CSARGVWGRAGGSNEKLFF.

For this clonotype: A much more abundant neighbour one base away suggests this may be a read error. The chain is built from TRBV9 and TRBJ2-3; 9 positions agree with TRBD1. J lost 8 bases, V lost 2 bases, and 6 bases had no gene match. The length of the CDR3 is 14 residues. CDR1 SGDLS and CDR2 YYNGEE come from the germline V gene. CDR3 loop: CASSVRQGEGTQYF. The CDR3 DNA reads as TGTGCCAGCAGCGTGCGACAGGGGGAAGGTACGCAGTATTTT.

This clonotype was recorded at least ten times. The chain carries TRBV30 and TRBJ1-2; the D is unclear. The CDR3 has 12 residues. The V end lost 0 bases, the J end lost 8 bases, and 10 bases lay between the germline ends. From germline, CDR1 is GTSNPN and CDR2 SVGIG (reference sequence). Here the CDR3 reads CAWSVFPEGYTF. The DNA for the CDR3 is TGTGCCTGGAGTGTATTTCCAGAGGGCTACACCTTC.

This clonotype was seen a few times. This chain connects TRBV18 to TRBJ2-5; D is perhaps TRBD2 (6 bases). Trimming shortened V by 2 bases and J by 0 bases, and 13 bases separated the two germline ends. Germline loops: CDR1 KGHSH, CDR2 LQKENI. This CDR3 has 16 residues. The CDR3 protein is CASSPAGLSYQETQYF. The DNA of the CDR3 is TGTGCCAGCTCACCAGCGGGACTGTCGTACCAAGAGACCCAGTACTTC.

This clonotype was seen just once. V usage is TRBV7-3 and J usage is TRBJ2-1, with 11 bases identical to TRBD2. This CDR3 spans 16 amino acids. V shed 1 base and J 6 bases; nucleotides not matched to a gene: 5. CDR1 is SGHTA and CDR2 is FQGTGA in the germline V gene. CDR3 in DNA: TGTGCCAGCAGCTTAATACTAGCGGGAGTTTCCAATGAGCAGTTCTTC. Translated: CASSLILAGVSNEQFF.

This clonotype was recorded many times. The CDR3 here is CASSSTGRSAEAFF. The CDR3 DNA follows: TGTGCCAGCAGTTCTACGGGGAGGAGCGCTGAAGCTTTCTTT. The chain couples TRBV12-3 or TRBV12-4 to TRBJ1-1; D gene ambiguous. The CDR3 is 14 residues long. The ends were cut back, 4 bases at V and 6 bases at J, with 15 bases in the middle.

Turning to this clonotype: A much larger clone lies one base from this, so it may be a read error. V is TRBV12-3 or TRBV12-4 and J is TRBJ2-1, with D unresolved. This CDR3 comprises 14 residues. CDR3 in amino acids: CASSSQATYNDQFF. CDR3 DNA sequence: TGTGCCAGCAGTTCCCAGGCTACCTACAATGATCAGTTCTTC.

Notes on this clonotype: The junction departs from the called germline gene at one end, perhaps through a read error. The V gene is TRBV7-9, the J gene TRBJ2-7; TRBD2 might be the D (7 bases). The germline V gene encodes CDR1 SEHNR and CDR2 FQNEAQ (reference sequence). CDR3 length: 16 amino acids. CDR3 amino acids: CGSSLEGGARSYEQYF. The CDR3 DNA sequence: TGTGGCAGCAGCTTAGAGGGGGGGGCGCGCTCCTACGAGCAGTACTTC.

This clonotype occurred a few times. The V and J genes are TRBV7-9 and TRBJ2-4; D possibly corresponds to TRBD2 (5 bases). V gave up 5 bases and J gave up 0 bases, with 11 bases separating them. Germline values: CDR1 SEHNR, CDR2 FQNEAQ (reference sequence). This CDR3 spans 15 amino acids. CDR3 protein: CASSGLAVAKNIQYF. For the CDR3, the DNA is TGTGCCAGCAGCGGACTTGCGGTAGCCAAAAACATTCAGTACTTC.

V usage is TRBV5-1 and J usage is TRBJ1-1; possibly TRBD1 for D (5 bases). Germline-derived CDR1 and CDR2 are SGHRS and YFSETQ. The V and J ends lost 3 bases and 1 base respectively, with 16 bases between them. The CDR3 sequence is 16 residues long. In DNA, the CDR3 is TGCGCCAGCAGCTCTGAGGCAGGGTGGAAGAACACTGAAGCTTTCTTT. Translating it yields CASSSEAGWKNTEAFF.

The V call is TRBV9, the J call TRBJ2-3; 9 bases fit TRBD2. The CDR3 length is 16 residues. The V gene's germline CDR1 is SGDLS and CDR2 YYNGEE. The junction had 4 bases not matched to a gene; V was cut back by 0 bases and J by 2 bases. The CDR3 DNA sequence: TGTGCCAGCAGCGTAGCAGCGGGGGGACACACAGATACGCAGTATTTT. Amino acid sequence: CASSVAAGGHTDTQYF.

A note on this clonotype: A read error may account for a junction end that differs from germline. V gene TRBV6-1 combines with J gene TRBJ2-3; 11 bases fit TRBD2. The length of the CDR3 is 17 residues. Looked up from germline, CDR1 is MNHNS and CDR2 is SASEGT. DNA for the CDR3: TGTACCAGCCGGATAGCGGGAGGGCCTTTCCGCACAGATACGCAGTATTTT. Its translation: CTSRIAGGPFRTDTQYF.

This clonotype was counted ten times or more. This chain connects TRBV12-5 to TRBJ1-5, with D uncertain. The ends were cut back, 3 bases at V and 8 bases at J, with 8 bases in the middle. This CDR3 has 12 amino acids. Germline V gene lookup returns CDR1 LGHNT and CDR2 FRNRAP. CDR3 residues: CASGLRLEPQHF. For the CDR3, the DNA is TGTGCTAGTGGTTTAAGGTTGGAGCCCCAGCATTTT. The variable domain in full, completed from reference TRBV12-5 and TRBJ1-5, reads DARVTQTPRHKVTEMGQEVTMRCQPILGHNTVFWYRQTMMQGLELLAYFRNRAPLDDSGMPKDRFSAEMPDATLATLKIQPSEPRDSAVYFCASGLRLEPQHFGDGTRLSIL.

This clonotype has just a few counts. The V call is TRBV20-1, the J call TRBJ1-6, with 10 bases that match TRBD1. With V trimmed by 6 bases and J by 9 bases, 8 bases remained unmatched. The CDR3 spans 14 residues. In germline, CDR1 is DFQATT, CDR2 SNEGSKA (reference sequence). The CDR3 nucleotides read TGCAGTGCGCTCCCGGGACAGGGGCCTTCACCCCTCCACTTT. As protein: CSALPGQGPSPLHF.

This clonotype was seen repeatedly, ten times or more. The chain carries TRBV12-3 or TRBV12-4 and TRBJ2-1; 11 nucleotides line up with TRBD1. The length of the CDR3 is 17 residues. Trimming took 6 bases from V and 1 from J; bases not matched to a gene: 8. CDR3 in amino acids: CASRPVGDRGSYNEQFF. The CDR3 bases are TGTGCCAGCAGACCGGTAGGGGACAGGGGGTCCTACAATGAGCAGTTCTTC.